These 21 T cell receptor beta chains came from one sample sequenced in a study of T cells after posttransplantation cyclophosphamide. The repertoire was sequenced with immunoSEQ multiplex PCR; TCRdb's copy has only in-frame clones and lacks some. Singletons are absent from the sample, which has approximately 39,000 clones. Sequences were obtained from PBMCs. The receptors were gathered from a girl aged 10-17 years in good health, CMV-negative, and a related stem cell transplant donor.

This clone was recorded at least ten times. V gene TRBV5-1 combines with J gene TRBJ1-4; 8 positions agree with TRBD1. The germline gives CDR1 SGHRS, CDR2 YFSETQ. This CDR3 is built from 15 residues. Losses at the gene ends were 4 bases for V and 5 bases for J; bases not matched to a gene: 7. CDR3 in amino acids: CASSRDRGANEKLFF. The CDR3, as DNA: TGCGCCAGCAGCCGAGACAGGGGTGCGAATGAAAAACTGTTTTTT.

The gene calls are TRBV28 and TRBJ1-2; a possible D gene is TRBD1 (5 bases). The germline V gene has CDR1 MDHEN and CDR2 SYDVKM. The V and J ends lost 6 bases and 4 bases respectively, with 12 bases between them. The CDR3 runs 13 residues. CDR3 sequence: CASSLQGIYGYTF. CDR3 in DNA: TGTGCCAGCAGCTTGCAGGGAATCTATGGCTACACCTTC.

This clone has at least ten counts. The genes are TRBV6-7 and TRBJ1-1; 7 bases are shared with TRBD1. TRBV6-7 is flagged as an ORF with uncertain function. Germline trimming cut 5 bases from V and 1 base from J; bases unmatched to any gene: 10. This CDR3 comprises 16 residues. The CDR3 DNA sequence: TGTGCCAGCAGTAAGCGGATGGGACAGCCGAACACTGAAGCTTTCTTT. It encodes CASSKRMGQPNTEAFF.

This clone was counted only a few times. The CDR3 is CASRTGGASYEQYF. CDR3 in DNA: TGTGCCAGCAGGACAGGGGGTGCTTCCTACGAGCAGTACTTC. This chain connects TRBV28 to TRBJ2-5; 9 bases are a match to TRBD1. The J call is in doubt because the DNA end fits TRBJ2-7 better. The germline V gene has CDR1 MDHEN and CDR2 SYDVKM. The CDR3 contains 14 residues.

This clone has just a few counts. The V and J genes are TRBV4-1 and TRBJ1-4; a possible D gene is TRBD1 (6 bases). Germline V gene sequence: CDR1 MGHRA, CDR2 YSYEKL. Trimming took 4 bases from V and 5 from J, leaving 11 bases between them. The CDR3 length is 14 residues. The CDR3 DNA reads TGCGCCAGCAGCCTCGGACAGTTAAATGAAAAACTGTTTTTT. Translating it yields CASSLGQLNEKLFF.

This clone was seen ten or more times. CDR3 region: CASSSDFSYEQYF. The CDR3 bases are TGTGCCAGCAGTTCAGACTTCTCCTACGAGCAGTACTTC. This chain joins TRBV7-9 and TRBJ2-7; D gene uncertain. Germline CDR1 is SEHNR and CDR2 is FQNEAQ (reference sequence). There are 13 residues in the CDR3. Between the trimmed V and J ends, which lost 6 bases and 0 bases, there was a span of 9 bases.

This clone has ten or more counts. The CDR3 nucleotides are TGTGCCATCAGTGAAGGCGGGAGGGCGGATGAGCAGTTCTTC. Protein sequence: CAISEGGRADEQFF. The chain has TRBV10-3 and TRBJ2-1, with 9 bases matching TRBD2. Germline CDR1 is ENHRY and CDR2 is SYGVKD. CDR3 length equals 14 residues. V trimming: 3 bases; J trimming: 8 bases; junction bases outside the gene matches: 5.

This clone was recorded at least ten times. The CDR3 DNA reads TGTGCCAGTAAAGGCGGCAGGGGGCGGGAGCAGTACTTC. Residues: CASKGGRGREQYF. The J gene is TRBJ2-7, the V gene TRBV19, with 8 bases aligning to TRBD1. Germline values: CDR1 LNHDA, CDR2 SQIVND (reference sequence). This CDR3 has 13 amino acids. J gave up 7 bases and V 7 bases, and 9 bases lay outside the gene matches.

This clone was observed many times. The chain employs TRBV5-4 and TRBJ2-5; TRBD1 agrees at 7 bases. J was trimmed by 4 bases and V by 6 bases; bases with no gene match: 9. CDR3 size: 14 residues. CDR1 and CDR2 from the germline V gene are SGHNT and YYREEE (reference sequence). CDR3 sequence reads: CASTLTGQAETQYF. CDR3 DNA sequence: TGTGCCAGCACCCTCACCGGACAGGCAGAGACCCAGTACTTC.

In its sample, this clone was seen many times. The chain is built from TRBV19 and TRBJ1-1, with 7 bases lining up with TRBD1. Trimming removed 8 bases from V and 4 bases from J; junction bases left unmatched: 7. CDR1 is LNHDA, CDR2 SQIVND, per germline (reference sequence). The CDR3 contains 13 residues. The CDR3 here is CASARQGGTEAFF. CDR3 sequence (DNA): TGTGCCAGTGCCCGACAGGGTGGCACTGAAGCTTTCTTT.

This clone has only a few counts. The V gene is TRBV4-1, the J gene TRBJ2-3; possibly TRBD2 for D (5 bases). V gave up 0 bases and J gave up 2 bases, with 12 bases separating them. CDR3 length: 16 amino acids. The germline V gene encodes CDR1 MGHRA and CDR2 YSYEKL. As DNA, the CDR3 is TGCGCCAGCAGCCAAGATCTTCGCGGGTACACAGATACGCAGTATTTT. This gives the protein CASSQDLRGYTDTQYF.

CDR3 amino acids: CASRLDFSTRLENNEQFF. In DNA form, the CDR3 reads TGTGCAAGTCGCTTAGACTTTTCGACCAGACTAGAAAACAATGAGCAGTTCTTC. The chain recombines TRBV12-2 with TRBJ2-1; the table's D gene call, TRBD2, was not cross checked with the DNA. TRBV12-2 is termed a pseudogene. CDR3 length: 18 amino acids.

This clone has at least ten counts. The chain has TRBV19 and TRBJ2-2; 7 nucleotides align to TRBD2. The V gene end was trimmed by 10 bases and the J gene end by 4 bases; junction bases not matched to a gene: 6. The CDR3 runs to 13 residues. Germline loops: CDR1 LNHDA, CDR2 SQIVND (reference sequence). CDR3 in DNA: TGTGCCATTGGGGGGGGTAGCACCGGGGAGCTGTTTTTT. Encoded protein: CAIGGGSTGELFF.

This clone was detected ten times or more. This chain links TRBV18 with TRBJ1-5, with unresolved D. This CDR3 contains 13 residues. Germline assignment: CDR1 KGHSH and CDR2 LQKENI. Trimming removed 2 bases at V and 4 bases at J, with 6 bases between. CDR3 DNA: TGTGCCAGCTCACCAGGGCAGAATCAGCCCCAGCATTTT. The encoded protein is CASSPGQNQPQHF.

This clone was seen a handful of times. V usage is TRBV7-8 and J usage is TRBJ2-3, with 11 positions matching TRBD2. The CDR3 has 16 amino acids. Germline CDR1 SGHVS, CDR2 FQNEAQ. The V segment lost 5 bases and the J segment 1 base; nucleotides outside the gene matches: 5. CDR3 sequence: CASSTELAGGTDTQYF. The CDR3 DNA sequence: TGTGCCAGCAGCACGGAACTAGCGGGGGGCACAGATACGCAGTATTTT.

This clone was picked up many times. V and J are TRBV19 and TRBJ1-5, with unresolved D. The CDR3 has 17 residues. Germline V gene sequence: CDR1 LNHDA, CDR2 SQIVND (reference sequence). V lost 5 bases to trimming and J lost 2 bases, with 19 bases between them. Written as DNA, the CDR3 is TGTGCCAGTAGTCGCCTGGTGAGCCCGCCTGGCAATCAGCCCCAGCATTTT. Amino acids: CASSRLVSPPGNQPQHF.

This clone came up a few times. The chain combines TRBV9 with TRBJ2-6, with TRBD2 matching 8 bases. CDR1 is SGDLS, CDR2 YYNGEE, per germline. This CDR3 comprises 17 residues. V trimming: 3 bases; J trimming: 4 bases; junction bases outside the gene matches: 9. CDR3 sequence reads: CASSAAGGASGANVLTF. CDR3 bases: TGTGCCAGCAGCGCGGCCGGGGGGGCCTCAGGGGCCAACGTCCTGACTTTC. Based on the CDR3 plus reference TRBV9 and TRBJ2-6, the full variable domain is DSGVTQTPKHLITATGQRVTLRCSPRSGDLSVYWYQQSLDQGLQFLIQYYNGEERAKGNILERFSAQQFPDLHSELNLSSLELGDSALYFCASSAAGGASGANVLTFGAGSRLTVL.

This clone came up many times. The CDR3 loop reads CAWRGQALNTEAFF. The DNA of the CDR3 is TGTGCCTGGAGGGGACAGGCGCTGAACACTGAAGCTTTCTTT. V and J are TRBV30 and TRBJ1-1; 8 nucleotides match TRBD1. This CDR3 is 14 amino acids long. Germline V gene data show CDR1 as GTSNPN and CDR2 as SVGIG (reference sequence). Losses at the gene ends were 3 bases for V and 0 bases for J; bases not matched to a gene: 3.

Many counts were recorded for this clone. This sequence joins TRBV6-4 and TRBJ2-3; D is perhaps TRBD2 (5 bases). Germline values: CDR1 MRHNA, CDR2 SNTAGT. The CDR3 is made up of 15 amino acids. The V and J ends lost 6 bases and 0 bases respectively, with 13 bases between them. The CDR3 is CASRALRDSTDTQYF. DNA for the CDR3: TGTGCCAGCAGGGCTCTTCGGGATAGCACAGATACGCAGTATTTT.

This clone has a count of ten or more. The CDR3 spells CASTRGGAEAFF. For the CDR3, the DNA is TGTGCCAGCACGCGGGGGGGCGCTGAAGCTTTCTTT. The rearrangement joins TRBV5-4 to TRBJ1-1, with a tentative D call TRBD1 (6 bases). Per the germline V gene, CDR1 is SGHNT and CDR2 is YYREEE (reference sequence). The CDR3 has 12 amino acids. The V end lost 6 bases, the J end lost 6 bases, and 12 bases lay between the germline ends.

This clone has at least ten counts. This chain uses TRBV30 with TRBJ2-2; D is undetermined. The germline CDR1 and CDR2 sequences are GTSNPN and SVGIG (reference sequence). The germline V and J ends were trimmed by 3 bases and 7 bases, with 6 bases remaining between them. The CDR3 has 11 amino acids. The CDR3 spells CAWSGYGELFF. In DNA, the CDR3 is TGTGCCTGGAGCGGTTACGGGGAGCTGTTTTTT.